This TCR beta chain was recorded in a study of blood T cell repertoires in COVID-19. Participants were placed into cohorts based on the clinical history they reported. In germline, CDR1 is ENHRY, CDR2 SYGVKD. V shed 4 bases and J shed 9 bases, with 18 bases lying between them. The CDR3 loop spans 14 amino acids. Sequencing was performed with immunoSEQ multiplex PCR; in TCRdb, only in-frame clones are kept and a portion is missing. The data contain 250,000 or so clones, around nine tenths of them singletons. The rearrangement joins TRBV10-3 to TRBJ1-2; no firm D call. The material sequenced was PBMCs or T cells enriched from blood (not recorded which). This TCR came from a man aged 35-49 years who had recovered from COVID-19. In DNA, the CDR3 is TGTGCCATCAGTGCCGGGGATGGTGGAACGAGCTACACCTTC. It encodes CAISAGDGGTSYTF.